Below, 10 T cell receptor beta chains from the same sample are listed, as sequenced in a study of T cells in Graves' hyperthyroidism and ophthalmopathy. It was RNA transcripts that yielded the amplified TCR beta CDR3 regions. First-round RT-PCR of the TCR CDR3 relied on the HTBI primer set. TCRdb reprocessed the multiplex PCR reads with MiXCR, giving one entry per CDR3 protein. The sample shows about 200,000 distinct CDR3 sequences, about a sixth of them seen only once. The sample taken for sequencing was blood. These receptors originate from a woman between 45 and 60 years old with Graves' hyperthyroidism.

This clonotype has ten or more counts. V gene TRBV7-9 combines with J gene TRBJ2-1; D is perhaps TRBD1 (5 bases). The CDR3 is 15 residues long. V was pared by 6 bases and J by 4 bases, with 16 bases between. The V gene's germline CDR1 is SEHNR and CDR2 FQNEAQ (reference sequence). The CDR3 nucleotides are TGTGCCAGCAGAACTAAAGGGGCGCGGTACAATGAGCAGTTCTTC. It translates to CASRTKGARYNEQFF.

CDR3 coding DNA: TGCGCCAGCAGCCAAGAGGGGACCTCTGGGGCCAACGTCCTGACTTTC. Translating it yields CASSQEGTSGANVLTF. The chain carries TRBV4-1 and TRBJ2-6, with D tentatively TRBD1 or TRBD2 (5 bases each). Deletions cut 0 bases from V and 0 bases from J, with 6 bases between. The CDR3 runs 16 residues. Germline V lookup: CDR1 MGHRA, CDR2 YSYEKL.

The chain carries TRBV3-1 and TRBJ1-6, with D uncertain. The V and J ends lost 3 bases and 10 bases respectively, with 16 bases between them. Germline lookup yields CDR1 LGHDT and CDR2 YNNKEL (reference sequence). This CDR3 region has 15 residues. The CDR3 sequence is CASSQMDFSGSPLHF. In DNA, the CDR3 is TGTGCCAGCAGCCAGATGGACTTCTCGGGCTCACCCCTCCACTTT. The complete variable domain, with remaining parts taken from reference TRBV3-1 and TRBJ1-6, reads DTAVSQTPKYLVTQMGNDKSIKCEQNLGHDTMYWYKQDSKKFLKIMFSYNNKELIINETVPNRFSPKSPDKAHLNLHINSLELGDSAVYFCASSQMDFSGSPLHFGNGTRLTVT.

V usage is TRBV7-9 and J usage is TRBJ1-2; D unclear. Germline CDR1 is SEHNR and CDR2 is FQNEAQ (reference sequence). The CDR3 loop spans 13 amino acids. V lost 1 base, J lost 7 bases, and 10 bases lay in between. CDR3 coding DNA: TGTGCCAGCAGCTTAGGTGGACGTTTTGGCTACACCTTC. Amino acid sequence: CASSLGGRFGYTF.

This clonotype was seen a few times. The gene calls are TRBV28 and TRBJ2-7; TRBD2 agrees at 9 bases. Germline V gene sequence: CDR1 MDHEN, CDR2 SYDVKM. The V gene end was trimmed by 1 base and the J gene end by 5 bases; junction bases not matched to a gene: 9. The CDR3 has 16 amino acids. CDR3 loop: CASSLLVAGDKDEQYF. The CDR3 DNA sequence: TGTGCCAGCAGTTTATTGGTAGCGGGGGATAAAGACGAGCAGTACTTC.

The chain uses TRBV6-1 and TRBJ1-2; TRBD1 agrees at 9 bases. Germline V lookup: CDR1 MNHNS, CDR2 SASEGT. The V segment lost 3 bases and the J segment 5 bases; nucleotides outside the gene matches: 4. CDR3 length equals 14 residues. In nucleotides, the CDR3 is TGTGCCAGCAGTGATTGGGGACAGGGATATGGCTACACCTTC. Protein product: CASSDWGQGYGYTF.

There are many counts of this clonotype. V usage is TRBV7-9 and J usage is TRBJ2-1, with 7 bases lining up with TRBD1. The germline gives CDR1 SEHNR, CDR2 FQNEAQ (reference sequence). The CDR3 runs to 14 residues. The J segment lost 4 bases and the V segment lost 3 bases, leaving 3 bases of the junction unmatched. CDR3 sequence reads: CASSFRDSYNEQFF. CDR3 DNA sequence: TGTGCCAGCAGCTTCCGGGACAGTTACAATGAGCAGTTCTTC.

As regards this clonotype: A much larger clone differs by one base, so this may be a read error. The conserved phenylalanine or tryptophan is not found at the CDR3 terminus, so this likely reflects a read error. This chain uses TRBV6-1 with TRBJ2-7; no reliable D call. The V end was cut by 3 bases, the J end by 2 bases, with 14 bases between. Germline CDR1 and CDR2: MNHNS and SASEGT. This CDR3 contains 15 residues. CDR3 residues: CASSEIVGKTYEQYS. CDR3 DNA sequence: TGTGCCAGCAGTGAGATAGTTGGCAAAACCTACGAGCAGTACTCC.

The rearrangement uses TRBV7-9 and TRBJ1-1; D uncertain. The length of the CDR3 is 14 residues. Per the germline V gene, CDR1 is SEHNR and CDR2 is FQNEAQ (reference sequence). Trimming removed 2 bases at V and 2 bases at J, with 9 bases between. CDR3 in DNA: TGTGCCAGCAGCTTACCGCCAGGAAACACTGAAGCTTTCTTT. It translates to CASSLPPGNTEAFF.

V gene TRBV30 combines with J gene TRBJ2-1; D not resolved. The V and J ends lost 1 base and 3 bases respectively, with 4 bases between them. Germline assignment: CDR1 GTSNPN and CDR2 SVGIG (reference sequence). CDR3 length: 12 amino acids. CDR3 protein: CAWSDIYNEQFF. The CDR3 nucleotides are TGTGCCTGGAGTGACATCTACAATGAGCAGTTCTTC.